This is a list of T cell receptor beta chains from one sample in a study of shared clonotypes between healthy human individuals. Only in-frame clones appear in the TCRdb table, and some are missing; sequencing was by immunoSEQ multiplex PCR. This sample carries about 2 million clones, less than 95% of them seen once, and the ten largest clones take 0.9% to 1.3%. The specimen was naive CD8+ T cells sorted from blood. These receptors all come from a man aged 18 to 29 in good health. CDR3s include the opening cysteine and the closing phenylalanine or tryptophan. D genes are given only for firm matches. Clone sizes are given selectively: once, few, many, or a class where the clone is expanded.

J gene | V gene | clone size | D gene | CDR3 protein | CDR3 DNA
TRBJ2-2 | TRBV28 | - | - | CASSFNTEAGTGELFF | TGTGCCAGCAGTTTCAATACCGAAGCGGGCACCGGGGAGCTGTTTTTT
TRBJ2-7 | TRBV5-6 | - | - | CASSFGQGFYEQYF | TGTGCCAGCAGCTTTGGCCAGGGATTCTACGAGCAGTACTTC
TRBJ2-5 | TRBV4-1 | - | - | CASSPFGEGGQETQYF | TGCGCCAGCAGCCCCTTTGGGGAGGGGGGCCAAGAGACCCAGTACTTC
TRBJ2-2 | TRBV6-6 | - | - | CASSPDRFWEAGELFF | TGTGCCAGCAGTCCGGACAGGTTTTGGGAGGCCGGGGAGCTGTTTTTT
TRBJ2-7 | TRBV27 | - | TRBD1 | CASSFGTGSYEQYF | TGTGCCAGCAGTTTTGGGACAGGCAGCTACGAGCAGTACTTC
TRBJ1-5 | TRBV5-1 | - | - | CASSLGDRYSNQPQHF | TGCGCCAGCAGCTTGGGAGACAGGTATAGCAATCAGCCCCAGCATTTT
TRBJ2-7 | TRBV6-1 | - | - | CASSEAWSPYEQYF | TGTGCCAGCAGTGAAGCTTGGTCACCCTACGAGCAGTACTTC
TRBJ1-1 | TRBV7-8 | - | - | CASSRGQTEAFF | TGTGCCAGCAGCCGTGGTCAGACTGAAGCTTTCTTT
TRBJ2-2 | TRBV27 | once | - | CASSPGVYTGELFF | TGTGCCAGCAGTCCAGGAGTGTACACCGGGGAGCTGTTTTTT
TRBJ2-5 | TRBV7-9 | - | - | CASSRPRGGEIETQYF | TGTGCCAGCAGCCGTCCAAGAGGAGGGGAGATCGAGACCCAGTACTTC
TRBJ2-7 | TRBV5-6 | - | - | CASSLPDSLSNYEQYF | TGTGCCAGCAGCTTGCCAGACAGTCTTTCTAACTACGAGCAGTACTTC
TRBJ1-6 | TRBV7-3 | - | - | CASRSRDDISSYNSPLHF | TGTGCCAGCAGATCACGGGACGACATCAGCTCCTATAATTCACCCCTCCACTTT
TRBJ1-1 | TRBV4-2 | - | - | CASGPTKNTEAFF | TGTGCCAGCGGACCTACTAAGAACACTGAAGCTTTCTTT
TRBJ2-7 | TRBV7-8 | - | - | CASSPGGGLEQYF | TGTGCCAGCAGCCCAGGTGGGGGGCTGGAGCAGTACTTC
TRBJ2-5 | TRBV2 | - | TRBD2 | CASSELAGAWETQYF | TGTGCCAGCAGTGAATTAGCGGGAGCCTGGGAGACCCAGTACTTC
TRBJ1-4 | TRBV6-1 | - | - | CASYGQSIEKLFF | TGTGCCAGCTATGGACAGTCAATTGAAAAACTGTTTTTT
TRBJ1-2 | TRBV2 | - | TRBD1 | CASRAGGGDGYTF | TGTGCCAGCAGAGCAGGGGGCGGGGATGGCTACACCTTC
TRBJ1-1 | TRBV19 | - | - | CASSILAGGTEAFF | TGTGCCAGTAGTATTCTGGCGGGCGGAACTGAAGCTTTCTTT
TRBJ2-3 | TRBV7-3 | - | - | CASSEKSGWDTQYF | TGTGCCAGCAGCGAAAAGTCGGGGTGGGATACGCAGTATTTT
TRBJ2-1 | TRBV13 | few | TRBD2 | CASSPRSGSIEYNEQFF | TGTGCCAGCAGCCCTAGGAGCGGGAGTATCGAGTACAATGAGCAGTTCTTC
TRBJ2-2 | TRBV7-3 | - | - | CASSDYLNTGELFF | TGTGCCAGCAGCGATTACTTAAACACCGGGGAGCTGTTTTTT
TRBJ1-3 | TRBV11-2 | - | - | CASSLDSGISGNTIYF | TGTGCCAGCAGCCTAGACTCAGGGATTTCTGGAAACACCATATATTTT
TRBJ2-3 | TRBV19 | once | TRBD2 | CASSPMRSGVHTDTQYF | TGTGCCAGTAGCCCTATGCGGAGCGGGGTGCACACAGATACGCAGTATTTT
TRBJ2-7 | TRBV15 | - | - | CATSLGTSYEQYF | TGTGCCACCAGCTTGGGGACGTCCTACGAGCAGTACTTC
TRBJ1-2 | TRBV6-4 | - | TRBD1 | CASTTTRDRDDRNVSYTF | TGTGCCAGCACAACAACCCGGGACAGGGATGACAGGAATGTCAGCTACACCTTC
TRBJ1-6 | TRBV7-9 | - | TRBD1 | CASSSTTGTSPLHF | TGTGCCAGCAGCTCAACGACAGGGACTTCACCCCTCCACTTT